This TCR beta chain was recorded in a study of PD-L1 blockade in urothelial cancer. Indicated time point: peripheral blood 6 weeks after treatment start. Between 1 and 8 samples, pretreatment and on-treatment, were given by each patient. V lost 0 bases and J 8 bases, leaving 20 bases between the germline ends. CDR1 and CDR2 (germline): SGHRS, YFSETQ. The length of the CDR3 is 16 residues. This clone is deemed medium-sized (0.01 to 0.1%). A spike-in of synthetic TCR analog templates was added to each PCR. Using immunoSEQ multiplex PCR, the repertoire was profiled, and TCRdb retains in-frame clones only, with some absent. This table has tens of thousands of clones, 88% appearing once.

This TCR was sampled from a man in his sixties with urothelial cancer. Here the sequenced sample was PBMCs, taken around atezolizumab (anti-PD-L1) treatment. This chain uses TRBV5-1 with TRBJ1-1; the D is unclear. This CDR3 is CASSLAIGRTLSEAFF. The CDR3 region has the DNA TGCGCCAGCAGCTTGGCAATTGGCAGGACTCTATCCGAAGCTTTCTTT.